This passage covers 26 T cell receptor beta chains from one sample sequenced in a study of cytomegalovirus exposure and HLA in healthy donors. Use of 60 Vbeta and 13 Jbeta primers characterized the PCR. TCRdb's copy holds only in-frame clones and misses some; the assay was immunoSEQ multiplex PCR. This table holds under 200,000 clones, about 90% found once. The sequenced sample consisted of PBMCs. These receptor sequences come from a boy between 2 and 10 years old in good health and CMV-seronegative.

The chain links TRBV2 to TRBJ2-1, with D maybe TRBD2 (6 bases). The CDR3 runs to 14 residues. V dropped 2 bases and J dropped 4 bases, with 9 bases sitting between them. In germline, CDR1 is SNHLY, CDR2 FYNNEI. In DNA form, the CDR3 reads TGTGCCAGCAGTGAATACCGGGGGTACAATGAGCAGTTCTTC. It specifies CASSEYRGYNEQFF.

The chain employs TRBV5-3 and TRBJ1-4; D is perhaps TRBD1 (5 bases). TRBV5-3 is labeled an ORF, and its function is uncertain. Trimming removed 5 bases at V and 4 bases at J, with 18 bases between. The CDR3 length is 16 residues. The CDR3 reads CARSLGLDSINEKLFF. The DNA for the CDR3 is TGTGCCAGAAGTCTTGGCCTCGACAGTATTAATGAAAAACTGTTTTTT.

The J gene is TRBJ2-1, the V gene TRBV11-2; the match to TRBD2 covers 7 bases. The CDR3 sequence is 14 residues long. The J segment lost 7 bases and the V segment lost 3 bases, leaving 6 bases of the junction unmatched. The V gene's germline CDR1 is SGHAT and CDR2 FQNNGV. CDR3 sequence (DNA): TGTGCCAGCAGCTTTACGGCGGGAGAGAATGAGCAGTTCTTC. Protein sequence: CASSFTAGENEQFF. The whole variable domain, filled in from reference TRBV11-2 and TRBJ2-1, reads EAGVAQSPRYKIIEKRQSVAFWCNPISGHATLYWYQQILGQGPKLLIQFQNNGVVDDSQLPKDRFSAERLKGVDSTLKIQPAKLEDSAVYLCASSFTAGENEQFFGPGTRLTVL.

CDR3 nucleotides: TGTGCCAGCAGCTTAACCAGGGGGTTTAGCGGGGAGCTGTTTTTT. Amino acids: CASSLTRGFSGELFF. The rearrangement links TRBV13 to TRBJ2-2; the match to TRBD1 covers 7 bases. Germline assignment: CDR1 PRHDT and CDR2 FYEKMQ (reference sequence). J gave up 7 bases and V 2 bases, and 7 bases lay outside the gene matches. The CDR3 totals 15 residues.

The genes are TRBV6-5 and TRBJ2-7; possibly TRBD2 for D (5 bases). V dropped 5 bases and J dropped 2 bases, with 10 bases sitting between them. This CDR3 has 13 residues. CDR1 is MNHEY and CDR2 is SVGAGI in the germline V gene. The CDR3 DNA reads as TGTGCCAGCAGTGAGGGCCGTCCCTACGAGCAGTACTTC. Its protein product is CASSEGRPYEQYF.

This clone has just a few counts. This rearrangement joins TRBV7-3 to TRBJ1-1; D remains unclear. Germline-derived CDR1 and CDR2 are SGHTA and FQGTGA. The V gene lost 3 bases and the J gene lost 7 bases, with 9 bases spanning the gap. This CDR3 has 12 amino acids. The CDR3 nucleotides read TGTGCCAGCAGCTTCCGGGTGGGTGAAGCTTTCTTT. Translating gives CASSFRVGEAFF.

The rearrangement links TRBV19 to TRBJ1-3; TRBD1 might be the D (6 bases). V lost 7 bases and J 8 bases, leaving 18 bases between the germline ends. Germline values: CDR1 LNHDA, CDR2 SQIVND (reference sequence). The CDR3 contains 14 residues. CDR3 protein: CASNRQDRWDTIYF. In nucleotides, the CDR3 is TGTGCCAGTAACAGACAGGACCGCTGGGACACCATATATTTT.

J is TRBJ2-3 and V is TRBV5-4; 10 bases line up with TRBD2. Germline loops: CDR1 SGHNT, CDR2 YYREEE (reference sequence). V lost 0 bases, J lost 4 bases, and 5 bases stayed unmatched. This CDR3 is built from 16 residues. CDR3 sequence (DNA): TGTGCCAGCAGCTTGGTGGCTAGCGGGGGCGCAGATACGCAGTATTTT. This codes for CASSLVASGGADTQYF.

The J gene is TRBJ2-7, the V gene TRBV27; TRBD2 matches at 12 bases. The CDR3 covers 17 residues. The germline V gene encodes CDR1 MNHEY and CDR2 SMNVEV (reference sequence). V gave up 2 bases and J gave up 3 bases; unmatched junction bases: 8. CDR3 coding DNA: TGTGCCAGCAGTTTACTCTGGACTAGCGGGAACTACTACGAGCAGTACTTC. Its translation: CASSLLWTSGNYYEQYF.

This CDR3 is CASSQLGDGELFF. The CDR3 DNA is TGTGCCAGCAGTCAACTAGGTGACGGGGAGCTGTTTTTT. The chain combines TRBV7-6 with TRBJ2-2, with D possibly TRBD2 on 5 matching bases. Per germline, CDR1 SGHVS and CDR2 FNYEAQ. With 6 bases removed from V and 7 bases from J, the gap between germline ends came to 12 bases. This CDR3 is 13 amino acids long.

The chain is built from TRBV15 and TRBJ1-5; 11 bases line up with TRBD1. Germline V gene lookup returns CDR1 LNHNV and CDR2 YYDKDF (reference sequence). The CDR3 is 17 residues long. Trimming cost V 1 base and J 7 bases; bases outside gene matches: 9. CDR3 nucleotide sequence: TGTGCCACCAGCAGAGGGGGGACAGGGGGATCAGGACAGCCCCAGCATTTT. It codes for CATSRGGTGGSGQPQHF. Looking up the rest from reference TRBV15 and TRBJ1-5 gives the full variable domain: DAMVIQNPRYQVTQFGKPVTLSCSQTLNHNVMYWYQQKSSQAPKLLFHYYDKDFNNEADTPDNFQSRRPNTSFCFLDIRSPGLGDTAMYLCATSRGGTGGSGQPQHFGDGTRLSIL.

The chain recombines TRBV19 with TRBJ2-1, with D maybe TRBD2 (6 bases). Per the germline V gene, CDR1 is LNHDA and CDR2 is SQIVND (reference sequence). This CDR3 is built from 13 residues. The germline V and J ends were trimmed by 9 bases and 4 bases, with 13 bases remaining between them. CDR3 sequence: CASLGGGYNEQFF. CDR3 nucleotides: TGTGCCAGCCTGGGAGGCGGGTACAATGAGCAGTTCTTC.

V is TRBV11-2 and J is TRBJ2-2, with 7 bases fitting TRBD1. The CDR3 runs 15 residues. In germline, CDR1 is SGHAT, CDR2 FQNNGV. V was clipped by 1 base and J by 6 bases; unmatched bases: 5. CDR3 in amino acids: CASSLVNRGPGELFF. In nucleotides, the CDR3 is TGTGCCAGCAGCTTAGTGAACAGGGGTCCCGGGGAGCTGTTTTTT.

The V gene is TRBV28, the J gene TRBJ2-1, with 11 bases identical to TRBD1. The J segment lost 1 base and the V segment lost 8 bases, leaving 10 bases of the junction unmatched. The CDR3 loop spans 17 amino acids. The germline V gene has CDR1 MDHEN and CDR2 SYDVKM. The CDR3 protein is CASLFTGTGGSYNEQFF. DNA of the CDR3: TGTGCCAGCCTATTTACCGGGACAGGGGGGTCCTACAATGAGCAGTTCTTC.

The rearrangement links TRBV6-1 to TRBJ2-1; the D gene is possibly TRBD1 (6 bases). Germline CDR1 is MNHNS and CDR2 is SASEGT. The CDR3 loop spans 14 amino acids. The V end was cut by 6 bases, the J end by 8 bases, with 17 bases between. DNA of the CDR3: TGTGCCAGCAGATCCTTTTTGGGGGCCTATGAGCAGTTCTTC. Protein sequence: CASRSFLGAYEQFF.

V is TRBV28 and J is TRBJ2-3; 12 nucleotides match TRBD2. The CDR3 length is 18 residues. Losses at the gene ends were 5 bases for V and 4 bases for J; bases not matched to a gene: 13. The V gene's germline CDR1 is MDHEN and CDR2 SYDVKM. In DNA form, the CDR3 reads TGTGCCAGCAGTCGTCCGGGACTAGCGGGCGGGGGGGCAGATACGCAGTATTTT. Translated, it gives CASSRPGLAGGGADTQYF.

CDR3 in DNA: TGTGCCAGCAGCTCATCAACCAGCGGGAAATACTATGGCTACACCTTC. It is translated as CASSSSTSGKYYGYTF. This chain links TRBV28 with TRBJ1-2; D is unclear. Germline V gives CDR1 MDHEN, CDR2 SYDVKM. This CDR3 has 16 amino acids. V lost 6 bases and J 3 bases, leaving 20 bases between the germline ends.

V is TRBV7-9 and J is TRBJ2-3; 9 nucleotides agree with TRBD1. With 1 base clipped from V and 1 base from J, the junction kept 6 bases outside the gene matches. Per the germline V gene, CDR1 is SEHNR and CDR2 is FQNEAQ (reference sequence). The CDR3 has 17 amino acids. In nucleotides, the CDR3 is TGTGCCAGCAGCTTAGGAAGACAGGGGGGCGGCACAGATACGCAGTATTTT. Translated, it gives CASSLGRQGGGTDTQYF.

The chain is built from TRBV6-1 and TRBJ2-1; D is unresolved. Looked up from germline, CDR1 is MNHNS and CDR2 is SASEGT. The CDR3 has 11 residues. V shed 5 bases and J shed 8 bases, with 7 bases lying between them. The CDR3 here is CASSLIYEQFF. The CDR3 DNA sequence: TGTGCCAGCAGTCTAATTTATGAGCAGTTCTTC.

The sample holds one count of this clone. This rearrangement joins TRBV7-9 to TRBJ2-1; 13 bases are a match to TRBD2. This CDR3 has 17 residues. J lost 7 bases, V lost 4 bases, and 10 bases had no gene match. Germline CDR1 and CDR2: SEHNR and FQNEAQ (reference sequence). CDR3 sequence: CASSSLGLAGVGNEQFF. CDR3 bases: TGTGCCAGCAGCTCCCTCGGACTAGCGGGAGTGGGTAATGAGCAGTTCTTC.

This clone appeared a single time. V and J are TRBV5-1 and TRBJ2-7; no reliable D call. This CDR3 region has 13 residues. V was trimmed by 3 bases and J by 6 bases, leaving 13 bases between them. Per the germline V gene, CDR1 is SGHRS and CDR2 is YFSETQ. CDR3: CASSYYSGSEQYF. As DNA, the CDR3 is TGCGCCAGCAGCTATTATTCCGGTAGCGAGCAGTACTTC.

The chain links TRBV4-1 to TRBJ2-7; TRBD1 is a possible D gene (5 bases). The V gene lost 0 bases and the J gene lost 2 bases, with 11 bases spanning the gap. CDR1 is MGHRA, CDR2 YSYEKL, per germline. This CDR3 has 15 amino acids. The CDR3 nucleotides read TGCGCCAGCAGCCAAGAACCCCAGGGTGCCTACGAGCAGTACTTC. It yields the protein CASSQEPQGAYEQYF.

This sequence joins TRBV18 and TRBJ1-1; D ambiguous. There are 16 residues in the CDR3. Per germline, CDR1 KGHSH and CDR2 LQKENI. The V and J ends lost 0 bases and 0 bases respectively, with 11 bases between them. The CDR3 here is CASSPPSHLMNTEAFF. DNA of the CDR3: TGTGCCAGCTCACCACCGTCACACCTCATGAACACTGAAGCTTTCTTT.

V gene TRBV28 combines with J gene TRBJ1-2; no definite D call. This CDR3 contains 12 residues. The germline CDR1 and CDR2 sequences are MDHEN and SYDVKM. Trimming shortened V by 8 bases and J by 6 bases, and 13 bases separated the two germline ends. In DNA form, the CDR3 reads TGTGCCAGCCTAATCCCCCTAGATGGCTACACCTTC. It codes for CASLIPLDGYTF.

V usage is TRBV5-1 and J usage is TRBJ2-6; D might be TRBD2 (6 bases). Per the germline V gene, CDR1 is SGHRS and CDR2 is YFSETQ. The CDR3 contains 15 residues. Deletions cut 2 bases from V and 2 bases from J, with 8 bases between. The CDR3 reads CASSLSGAGANVLTF. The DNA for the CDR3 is TGCGCCAGCAGCTTATCGGGGGCTGGGGCCAACGTCCTGACTTTC.

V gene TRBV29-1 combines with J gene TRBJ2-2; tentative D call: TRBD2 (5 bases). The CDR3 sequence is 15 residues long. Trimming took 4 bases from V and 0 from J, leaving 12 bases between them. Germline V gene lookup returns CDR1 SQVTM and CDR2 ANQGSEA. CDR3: CSVVEGTTNTGELFF. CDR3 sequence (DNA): TGCAGCGTTGTCGAGGGTACAACGAACACCGGGGAGCTGTTTTTT.